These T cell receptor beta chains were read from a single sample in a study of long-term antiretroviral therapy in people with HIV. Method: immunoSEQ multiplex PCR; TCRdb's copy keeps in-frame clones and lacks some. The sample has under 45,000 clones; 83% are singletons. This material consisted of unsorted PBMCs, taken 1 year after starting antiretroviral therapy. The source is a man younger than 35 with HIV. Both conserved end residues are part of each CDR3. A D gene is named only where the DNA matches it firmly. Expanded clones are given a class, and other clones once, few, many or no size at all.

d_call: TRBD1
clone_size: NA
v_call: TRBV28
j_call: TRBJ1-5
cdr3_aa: CASRVPGQANQPQHF
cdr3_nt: TGTGCCAGCAGGGTACCGGGACAGGCAAATCAGCCCCAGCATTTT

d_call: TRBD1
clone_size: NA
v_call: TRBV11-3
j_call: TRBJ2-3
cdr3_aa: CASSSRDRDADTQYF
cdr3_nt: TGTGCCAGCAGCAGCCGGGACAGGGATGCAGATACGCAGTATTTT

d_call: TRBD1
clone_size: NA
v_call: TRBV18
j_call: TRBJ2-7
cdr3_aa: CASSPPDRDYEQYF
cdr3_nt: TGTGCCAGCTCACCACCGGACAGGGACTACGAGCAGTACTTC

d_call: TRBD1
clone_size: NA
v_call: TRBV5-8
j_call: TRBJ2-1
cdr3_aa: CASSFGTGGTQFF
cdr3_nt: TGTGCCAGCAGCTTTGGGACAGGGGGAACGCAGTTCTTC

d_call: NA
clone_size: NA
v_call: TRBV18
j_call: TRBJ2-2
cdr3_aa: CASSPPQGRYPNTGELFF
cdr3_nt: TGTGCCAGCTCACCACCCCAGGGGCGCTATCCGAACACCGGGGAGCTGTTTTTT

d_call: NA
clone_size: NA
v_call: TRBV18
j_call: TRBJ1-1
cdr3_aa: CASSPLTVVNTEAFF
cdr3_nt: TGTGCCAGCTCACCCCTGACAGTAGTGAACACTGAAGCTTTCTTT

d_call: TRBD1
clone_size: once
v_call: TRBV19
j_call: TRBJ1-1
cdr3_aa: CASSIGGQGYTEAFF
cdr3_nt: TGTGCCAGTAGTATCGGGGGACAGGGTTACACTGAAGCTTTCTTT

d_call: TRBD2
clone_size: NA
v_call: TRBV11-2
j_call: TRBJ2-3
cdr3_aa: CASSLKGLAGETDTQYF
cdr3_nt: TGTGCCAGCAGCTTAAAGGGACTAGCGGGAGAAACAGATACGCAGTATTTT

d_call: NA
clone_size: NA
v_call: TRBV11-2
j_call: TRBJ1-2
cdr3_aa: CASSLVGGRGGYTF
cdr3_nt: TGTGCCAGCAGCTTAGTCGGGGGGCGAGGTGGCTACACCTTC

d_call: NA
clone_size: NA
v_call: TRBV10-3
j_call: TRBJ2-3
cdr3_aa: CAISESVRAEDTQYF
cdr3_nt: TGTGCCATCAGTGAGTCGGTCAGGGCGGAAGATACGCAGTATTTT

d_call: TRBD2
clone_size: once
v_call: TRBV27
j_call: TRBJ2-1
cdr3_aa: CASSLSVAGSYNEQFF
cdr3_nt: TGTGCCAGCAGTTTATCGGTAGCGGGGTCATACAATGAGCAGTTCTTC

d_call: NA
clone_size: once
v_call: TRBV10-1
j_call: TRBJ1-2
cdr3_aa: CASSEKQAERHYTF
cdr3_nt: TGCGCCAGCAGTGAGAAACAGGCAGAGAGACACTACACCTTC

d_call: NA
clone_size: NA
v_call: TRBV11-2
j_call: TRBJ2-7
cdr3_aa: CASRGGWDGFSYEQYF
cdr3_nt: TGTGCCAGCAGAGGAGGTTGGGACGGATTCTCCTACGAGCAGTACTTC

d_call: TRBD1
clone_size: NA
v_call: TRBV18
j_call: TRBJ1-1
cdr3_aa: CASSPKYSTGATNTEAFF
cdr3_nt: TGTGCCAGCTCACCAAAGTATTCTACAGGGGCGACGAACACTGAAGCTTTCTTT

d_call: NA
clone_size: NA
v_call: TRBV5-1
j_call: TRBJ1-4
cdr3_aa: CASSLSGVDEKLFF
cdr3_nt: TGCGCCAGCAGCTTGTCTGGGGTGGATGAAAAACTGTTTTTT

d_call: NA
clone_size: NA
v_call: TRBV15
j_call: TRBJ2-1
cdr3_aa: CATSSRRGEQFF
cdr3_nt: TGTGCCACCAGCTCCCGACGGGGGGAGCAGTTCTTC

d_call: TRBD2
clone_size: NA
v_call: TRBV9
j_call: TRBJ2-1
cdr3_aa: CASSVPRGGGRAYNEQFF
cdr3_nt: TGTGCCAGCAGCGTACCCAGGGGGGGCGGGAGGGCCTACAATGAGCAGTTCTTC

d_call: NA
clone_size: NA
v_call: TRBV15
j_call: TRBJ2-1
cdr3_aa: CATSKDIGTFSYNEQFF
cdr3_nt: TGTGCCACCAGCAAAGATATCGGGACTTTCTCCTACAATGAGCAGTTCTTC

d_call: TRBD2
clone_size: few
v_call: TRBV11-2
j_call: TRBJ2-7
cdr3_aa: CASSRGLAGVNEQYF
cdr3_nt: TGTGCCAGCAGCCGCGGACTAGCGGGGGTCAACGAGCAGTACTTC

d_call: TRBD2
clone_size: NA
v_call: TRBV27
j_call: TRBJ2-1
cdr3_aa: CASSPTSGRPPYNEQFF
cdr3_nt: TGTGCCAGCAGTCCGACTAGCGGGAGGCCTCCTTACAATGAGCAGTTCTTC

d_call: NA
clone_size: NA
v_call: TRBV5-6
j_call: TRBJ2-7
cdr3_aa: CASSSRLQGYEQYF
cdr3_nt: TGTGCCAGCAGCTCTAGACTACAGGGCTACGAGCAGTACTTC

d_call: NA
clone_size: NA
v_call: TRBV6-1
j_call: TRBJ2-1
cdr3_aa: CASSNTLRNEQFF
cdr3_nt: TGTGCCAGCAGTAACACCCTTCGGAATGAGCAGTTCTTC

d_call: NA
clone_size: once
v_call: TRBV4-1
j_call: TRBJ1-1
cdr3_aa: CASSNPPGRFTEAFF
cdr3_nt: TGCGCCAGCAGCAACCCTCCGGGACGGTTCACTGAAGCTTTCTTT

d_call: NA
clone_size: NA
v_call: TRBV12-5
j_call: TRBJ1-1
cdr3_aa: CASEGGNTEAFF
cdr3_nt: TGTGCTAGTGAGGGCGGGAACACTGAAGCTTTCTTT

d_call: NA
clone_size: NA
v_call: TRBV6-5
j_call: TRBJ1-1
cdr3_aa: CASSFSGTPNTEAFF
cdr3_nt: TGTGCCAGCAGTTTTTCCGGGACACCGAACACTGAAGCTTTCTTT

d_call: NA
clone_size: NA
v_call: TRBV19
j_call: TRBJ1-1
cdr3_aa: CASKSDTVNTEAFF
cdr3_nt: TGTGCCAGTAAATCCGATACAGTGAACACTGAAGCTTTCTTT

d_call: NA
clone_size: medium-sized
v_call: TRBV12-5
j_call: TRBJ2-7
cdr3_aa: CASGYAYEQYF
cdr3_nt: TGTGCTAGTGGTTATGCCTACGAGCAGTACTTC

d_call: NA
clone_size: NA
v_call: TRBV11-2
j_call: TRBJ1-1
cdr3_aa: CASRPSTTGNTEAFF
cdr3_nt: TGTGCCAGCAGACCCTCGACGACGGGGAACACTGAAGCTTTCTTT

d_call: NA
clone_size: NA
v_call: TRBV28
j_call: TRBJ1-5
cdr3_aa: CASSFVGWGFDQPQHF
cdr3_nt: TGTGCCAGCAGTTTCGTGGGGTGGGGATTTGATCAGCCCCAGCATTTT

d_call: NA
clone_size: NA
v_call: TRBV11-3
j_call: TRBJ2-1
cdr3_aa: CASSRGAREQFF
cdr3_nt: TGTGCCAGCAGCCGGGGGGCCCGTGAGCAGTTCTTC

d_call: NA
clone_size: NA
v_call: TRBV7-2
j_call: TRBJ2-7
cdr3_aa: CASSLARRSYEQYF
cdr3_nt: TGTGCCAGCAGCTTAGCCCGGCGCTCCTACGAGCAGTACTTC